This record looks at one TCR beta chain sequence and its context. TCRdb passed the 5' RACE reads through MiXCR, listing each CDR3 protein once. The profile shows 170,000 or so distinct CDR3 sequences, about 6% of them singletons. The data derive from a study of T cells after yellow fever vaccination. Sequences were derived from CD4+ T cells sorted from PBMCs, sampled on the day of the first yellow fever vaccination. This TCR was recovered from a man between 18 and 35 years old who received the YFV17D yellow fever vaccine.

CDR3 sequence (DNA): TGTGCCAGCAGTTTGATCAGGGGGCAGAGCACCTTC. Protein: CASSLIRGQSTF. V gene TRBV12-3 or TRBV12-4 combines with J gene TRBJ1-2; 8 positions match TRBD1. The CDR3 length is 12 residues. Trimming removed 3 bases from V and 13 bases from J; junction bases left unmatched: 7.